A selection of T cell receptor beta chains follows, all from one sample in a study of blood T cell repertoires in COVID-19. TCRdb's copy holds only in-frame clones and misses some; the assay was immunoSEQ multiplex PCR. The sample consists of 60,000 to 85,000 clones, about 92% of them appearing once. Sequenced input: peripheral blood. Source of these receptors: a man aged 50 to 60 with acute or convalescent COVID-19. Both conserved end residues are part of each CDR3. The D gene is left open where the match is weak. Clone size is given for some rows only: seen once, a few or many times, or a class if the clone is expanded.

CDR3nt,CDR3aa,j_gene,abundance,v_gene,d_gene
TGTGCCAGCAGCTTAGCGCTCCTAGCTGAGCCGCCAGATACGCAGTATTTT,CASSLALLAEPPDTQYF,TRBJ2-3,-,TRBV7-2,-
TGTGCCAGCAGCACACTCGGACAGATGAACACTGAAGCTTTCTTT,CASSTLGQMNTEAFF,TRBJ1-1,-,TRBV28,-
TGTGCCAGCAGCTTAAACGGGCATACAGGGAGTGAGACCCAGTACTTC,CASSLNGHTGSETQYF,TRBJ2-5,-,TRBV11-2,-
TGCGCCAGCAGCTTGCTGGCAGATTTGAACACTGAAGCTTTCTTT,CASSLLADLNTEAFF,TRBJ1-1,-,TRBV5-1,-
TGTGCCAGCAGTCAAGGCCCGGGATCCACCGGGGAGCTGTTTTTT,CASSQGPGSTGELFF,TRBJ2-2,-,TRBV7-3,-
TGTGCCAGCAGCCAACGGCAGGGGTCGAACACTGAAGCTTTCTTT,CASSQRQGSNTEAFF,TRBJ1-1,once,TRBV7-2,-
TGTGCCAGCAGTTACTCGGACAGGGCTAATGAAAAACTGTTTTTT,CASSYSDRANEKLFF,TRBJ1-4,-,TRBV6-6,TRBD1
TGTGCCACCAGCAGAGGTACAGGGCCTAGGGAGACCCAGTACTTC,CATSRGTGPRETQYF,TRBJ2-5,-,TRBV15,-
TGTGCCATCAGTGTTGAGGGGGCTAGAGGCTACACCTTC,CAISVEGARGYTF,TRBJ1-2,-,TRBV10-3,TRBD1
TGTGCCAGCGCCGGGACTGACGCCGCCTATGGCTACACCTTC,CASAGTDAAYGYTF,TRBJ1-2,-,TRBV9,-
TGTGCCAGTAGACCCAGACAGACGCCCACTGAAGCTTTCTTT,CASRPRQTPTEAFF,TRBJ1-1,-,TRBV19,-
TGTGCCATCAGTGAGCGGAGGCCTGGGGGGAGCTCTGGGGCCAACGTCCTGACTTTC,CAISERRPGGSSGANVLTF,TRBJ2-6,-,TRBV10-3,-
TGTGCCAGCAGCTTAGCTGGGACTACCGAGACCCAGTACTTC,CASSLAGTTETQYF,TRBJ2-5,once,TRBV7-9,TRBD2
TGCGCCAGCAGCTCACAGGGGGGGAACACTGAAGCTTTCTTT,CASSSQGGNTEAFF,TRBJ1-1,-,TRBV5-1,TRBD1
TGTGCCAGTAGCCGAGGACACTTTAGCAATCAGCCCCAGCATTTT,CASSRGHFSNQPQHF,TRBJ1-5,-,TRBV19,-
TGTGCCAGCAGCTCTCAGGGGAGCTACACCGGGGAGCTGTTTTTT,CASSSQGSYTGELFF,TRBJ2-2,-,TRBV7-2,-
TGTGCCTGGAGTCCGGGACAGGGGGACAATGAGCAGTTCTTC,CAWSPGQGDNEQFF,TRBJ2-1,-,TRBV30,TRBD1
TGTGCCAGCAGCCGCGGGACAGGGTGGGGGGAGACCCAGTACTTC,CASSRGTGWGETQYF,TRBJ2-5,-,TRBV7-2,TRBD1
TGTGCCAGTAGTAGCGGGGGGGGCACAGATACGCAGTATTTT,CASSSGGGTDTQYF,TRBJ2-3,-,TRBV19,TRBD2
TGTGCCAGCAGCCGCGGACAGGCAATGAAGCGGGATGAGCAGTTCTTC,CASSRGQAMKRDEQFF,TRBJ2-1,-,TRBV7-2,-
TGTGCCAGCAGTTACTCGGGTCCAGGGTCACCCTACGAGCAGTACTTC,CASSYSGPGSPYEQYF,TRBJ2-7,-,TRBV6-5,-
TGTGCCAGCAGCCCACAGGGGGGCACTGAAGCTTTCTTT,CASSPQGGTEAFF,TRBJ1-1,-,TRBV7-9,TRBD1
TGTGCCAGTAGTACGTGGGACACTAGCAATCAGCCCCAGCATTTT,CASSTWDTSNQPQHF,TRBJ1-5,-,TRBV19,-
TGCGCCAGCAGCTTACAGGGGGCCACGAACACCGGGGAGCTGTTTTTT,CASSLQGATNTGELFF,TRBJ2-2,-,TRBV5-1,TRBD1
TGCAGCGTTGATGCTAGCGGGAGGGTGCAGTTCTTC,CSVDASGRVQFF,TRBJ2-1,-,TRBV29-1,TRBD2
TGTGCCAGCTCACGGACAGAGAACACTGAAGCTTTCTTT,CASSRTENTEAFF,TRBJ1-1,-,TRBV18,-
TGCGCCAGCTCGATGGAGAGTACAGGCTACAATGAGCAGTTCTTC,CASSMESTGYNEQFF,TRBJ2-1,-,TRBV5-1,-
TGCAGCGTGCTCGACAGGGGGAGCTCCTACGAGCAGTACTTC,CSVLDRGSSYEQYF,TRBJ2-7,medium-sized,TRBV29-1,TRBD1
TGCGCCAGCAGCCCCGCGGACAGCTCCTACGAGCAGTACTTC,CASSPADSSYEQYF,TRBJ2-7,-,TRBV5-1,-
TGTGCCAGCAGCCCTAAACCGGGGGGCCAGACCCAGTACTTC,CASSPKPGGQTQYF,TRBJ2-5,few,TRBV7-2,-
TGCGCCAGCAGCCCTGGGACAGGATATGGCTACACCTTC,CASSPGTGYGYTF,TRBJ1-2,-,TRBV5-1,TRBD1
TGTGCCAGCAGTTTGCAGGGGAACACTGAAGCTTTCTTT,CASSLQGNTEAFF,TRBJ1-1,-,TRBV12-3/TRBV12-4,-
TGTGCCAGCAGCGTTAGCGGACCTGCCACAGATACGCAGTATTTT,CASSVSGPATDTQYF,TRBJ2-3,once,TRBV9,-
TGTGCCAGCAGTTTGCGGGACAGGGGATTGGGTCAGCCCCAGCATTTT,CASSLRDRGLGQPQHF,TRBJ1-5,-,TRBV28,TRBD1
TGTGCCAGTAGAAGACAGAAGATGAACACTGAAGCTTTCTTT,CASRRQKMNTEAFF,TRBJ1-1,once,TRBV19,-
TGTGCCAGCAGCTTGGGGACGGGGACCTACAATGAGCAGTTCTTC,CASSLGTGTYNEQFF,TRBJ2-1,-,TRBV5-4,-
TGTGCCAGCAGCGGACCCCAGGGTGGGGAAGAGACCCAGTACTTC,CASSGPQGGEETQYF,TRBJ2-5,-,TRBV9,-
TGTGCCACCAGCAGAGATGGTAACAGCCCAAATGAAAAACTGTTTTTT,CATSRDGNSPNEKLFF,TRBJ1-4,-,TRBV15,-
TGTGCCAGCAGCCCCCAAGAGGGGGAATCCAACTATGGCTACACCTTC,CASSPQEGESNYGYTF,TRBJ1-2,once,TRBV7-9,-
TGCAGCGCGGCACAGGGGGTTATGGACACTGAAGCTTTCTTT,CSAAQGVMDTEAFF,TRBJ1-1,-,TRBV29-1,TRBD1
TGTGCCATCTCAGGGGAACAAGAGACCCAGTACTTC,CAISGEQETQYF,TRBJ2-5,-,TRBV24-1,-
TGTGCCAGCAGCTTAGACCGGACAGGGGTCTACGAGCAGTACTTC,CASSLDRTGVYEQYF,TRBJ2-7,-,TRBV7-2,TRBD1
TGCGCCAGCAGCGTTGGACTAGCGGGGGGTACTGGGACCCAGTACTTC,CASSVGLAGGTGTQYF,TRBJ2-5,once,TRBV5-1,TRBD2
TGTGCCAGTAGTATTGCTGGAGAAGAGACCCAGTACTTC,CASSIAGEETQYF,TRBJ2-5,-,TRBV19,-
TGTGCCAGCAGCCCGGGACATCTCCAAGAGTGGACCCAGTACTTC,CASSPGHLQEWTQYF,TRBJ2-5,few,TRBV7-2,-
TGTGCCAGCAGCAGGGACAGGGGAGATGGCAATGAGCAGTTCTTC,CASSRDRGDGNEQFF,TRBJ2-1,-,TRBV21-1,-
TGCGCCAGCAGCTTGGGACAGGGGTTCAATGAGCAGTTCTTC,CASSLGQGFNEQFF,TRBJ2-1,-,TRBV5-1,TRBD1
TGTGCCACCAGTGTTTATTGGGACTCAATCGACGAGCAGTACTTC,CATSVYWDSIDEQYF,TRBJ2-7,-,TRBV24-1,-
TGCGCCAGCAGCTGGGACAGGGCAAGGGAAAAACTGTTTTTT,CASSWDRAREKLFF,TRBJ1-4,-,TRBV5-1,TRBD1
TGCGCCAGCAGCCAAGATCCCTGGACAGGGAATCAGCCCCAGCATTTT,CASSQDPWTGNQPQHF,TRBJ1-5,-,TRBV4-1,TRBD1
TGTGCCAGCAGCTTAGTTGGGGACAGGTCACACGAGCAGTACTTC,CASSLVGDRSHEQYF,TRBJ2-7,-,TRBV7-8,TRBD1